The clone carrying this TCR beta chain has just a few counts. What it recognizes is unknown. Sequencing libraries for TCR beta were prepared with iRepertoire HTBI primers and Arm-PCR of CDR3 regions. One entry per CDR3 protein results from TCRdb running MiXCR on the multiplex PCR reads. Found here are around 480,000 distinct CDR3 sequences, roughly 16% of them singletons; the top ten hold over 9%. This record belongs to a study of regulatory T cells in long-lasting Graves disease. In germline, CDR1 is SGHVS, CDR2 FNYEAQ. The length of the CDR3 is 18 residues. Trimming removed 5 bases at V and 1 base at J, with 20 bases between. The time point denotes: newly diagnosed GD, antithyroid drugs for less than 3 months. RNA extracted from PBMCs served as the sequencing template. Study conclusions and caveats: Fewer public clonotypes were shared by new patients (966) than by persistent patients (approximately 2,700).

These data were also reused for a study on T cells in Graves' hyperthyroidism and ophthalmopathy. From that paper: HTBI primers were employed in a first-round RT-PCR of the TCR CDR3.

The sequenced sample was peripheral blood mononuclear cells (PBMCs), obtained at new diagnosis, from a patient treated with antithyroid drugs. V and J are TRBV7-6 and TRBJ2-2, with D possibly being TRBD2 (6 bases). This receptor was taken from a man in his forties with Graves disease. CDR3 in DNA: TGTGCCAGCAGCCCGACCCTGGGCCTAGCGCAGAACACCGGGGAGCTGTTTTTT. Protein: CASSPTLGLAQNTGELFF.